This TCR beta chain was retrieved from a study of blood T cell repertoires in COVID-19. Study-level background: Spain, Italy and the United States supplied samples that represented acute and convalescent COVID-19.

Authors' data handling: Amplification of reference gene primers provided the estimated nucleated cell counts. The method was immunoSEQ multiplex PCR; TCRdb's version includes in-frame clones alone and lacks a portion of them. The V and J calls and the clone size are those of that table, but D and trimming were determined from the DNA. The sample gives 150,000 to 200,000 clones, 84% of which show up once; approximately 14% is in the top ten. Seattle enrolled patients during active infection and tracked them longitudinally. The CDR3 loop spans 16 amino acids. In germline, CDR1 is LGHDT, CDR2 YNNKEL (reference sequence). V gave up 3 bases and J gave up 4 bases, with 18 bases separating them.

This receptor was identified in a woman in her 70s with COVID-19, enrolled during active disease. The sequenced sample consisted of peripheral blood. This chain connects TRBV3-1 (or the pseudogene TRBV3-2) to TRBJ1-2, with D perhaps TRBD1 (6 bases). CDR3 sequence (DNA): TGTGCCAGCAGCCATTTGGGGGGGGCTGATGCCTATGGCTACACCTTC. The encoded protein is CASSHLGGADAYGYTF.